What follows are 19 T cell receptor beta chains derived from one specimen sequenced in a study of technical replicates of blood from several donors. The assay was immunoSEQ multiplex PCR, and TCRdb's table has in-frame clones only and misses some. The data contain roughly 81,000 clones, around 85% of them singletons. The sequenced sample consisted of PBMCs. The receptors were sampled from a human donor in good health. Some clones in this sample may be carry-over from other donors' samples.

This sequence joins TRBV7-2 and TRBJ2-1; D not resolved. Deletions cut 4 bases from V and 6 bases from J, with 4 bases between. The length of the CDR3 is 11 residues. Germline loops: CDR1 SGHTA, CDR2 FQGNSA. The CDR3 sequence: CASSSFNEQFF. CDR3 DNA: TGTGCCAGCAGCTCGTTCAATGAGCAGTTCTTC.

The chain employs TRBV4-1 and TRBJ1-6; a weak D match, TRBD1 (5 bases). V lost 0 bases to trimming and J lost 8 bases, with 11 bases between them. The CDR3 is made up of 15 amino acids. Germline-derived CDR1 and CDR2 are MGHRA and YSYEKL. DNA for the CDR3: TGCGCCAGCAGCCAAGAGGGGGGGAGACATTCACCCCTCCACTTT. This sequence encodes CASSQEGGRHSPLHF.

CDR3 coding DNA: TGTGCCAGCTCACCACTAGCGGGGCCCCCAGATACGCAGTATTTT. It is translated as CASSPLAGPPDTQYF. The V gene is TRBV18, the J gene TRBJ2-3; 8 nucleotides match TRBD2. V trimming: 1 base; J trimming: 4 bases; junction bases outside the gene matches: 4. Per germline, CDR1 KGHSH and CDR2 LQKENI. The CDR3 is made up of 15 amino acids.

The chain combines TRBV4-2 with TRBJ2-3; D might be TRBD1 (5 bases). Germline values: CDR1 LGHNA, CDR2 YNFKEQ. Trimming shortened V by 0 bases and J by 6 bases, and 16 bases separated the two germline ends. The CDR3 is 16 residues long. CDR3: CASSQDYLQAQDTQYF. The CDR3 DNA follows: TGTGCCAGCAGCCAAGATTATTTACAGGCCCAGGATACGCAGTATTTT.

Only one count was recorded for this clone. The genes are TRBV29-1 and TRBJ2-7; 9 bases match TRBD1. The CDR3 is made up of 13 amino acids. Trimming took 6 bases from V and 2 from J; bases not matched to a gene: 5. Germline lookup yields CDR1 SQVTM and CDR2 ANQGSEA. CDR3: CSVQGQGTYEQYF. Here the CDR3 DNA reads TGCAGCGTCCAAGGACAGGGGACCTACGAGCAGTACTTC.

DNA of the CDR3: TGCGCCAGCAGCCAAGGTAGCGGGAGTTACAATGAGCAGTTCTTC. Its translation is CASSQGSGSYNEQFF. The genes are TRBV4-1 and TRBJ2-1; TRBD2 agrees at 9 bases. V gave up 1 base and J gave up 4 bases; unmatched junction bases: 2. The CDR3 sequence is 15 residues long. The germline V gene encodes CDR1 MGHRA and CDR2 YSYEKL.

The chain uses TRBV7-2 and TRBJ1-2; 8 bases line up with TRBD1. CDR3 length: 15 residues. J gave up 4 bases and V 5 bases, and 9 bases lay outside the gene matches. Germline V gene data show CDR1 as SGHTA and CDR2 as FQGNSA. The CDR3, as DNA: TGTGCCAGCAGCCAAGACCGGGACAGGATCTATGGCTACACCTTC. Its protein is CASSQDRDRIYGYTF.

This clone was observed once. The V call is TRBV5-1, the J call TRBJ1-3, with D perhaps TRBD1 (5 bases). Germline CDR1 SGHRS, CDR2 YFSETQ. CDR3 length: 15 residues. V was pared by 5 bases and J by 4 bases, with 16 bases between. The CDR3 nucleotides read TGCGCCAGCAGACCGGAGGGGTACAACGGAAACACCATATATTTT. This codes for CASRPEGYNGNTIYF.

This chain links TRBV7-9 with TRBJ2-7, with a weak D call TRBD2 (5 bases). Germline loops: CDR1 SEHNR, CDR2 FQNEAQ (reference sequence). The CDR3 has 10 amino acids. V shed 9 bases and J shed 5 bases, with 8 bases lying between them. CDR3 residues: CASEGDEQYF. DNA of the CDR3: TGTGCCAGTGAGGGTGACGAGCAGTACTTC.

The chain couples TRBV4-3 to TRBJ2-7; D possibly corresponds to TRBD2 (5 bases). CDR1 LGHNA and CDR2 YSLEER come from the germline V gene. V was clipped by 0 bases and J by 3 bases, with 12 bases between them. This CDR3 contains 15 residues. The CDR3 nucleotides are TGCGCCAGCAGCCAAGATTTTGGACTTGGCTACGAGCAGTACTTC. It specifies CASSQDFGLGYEQYF.

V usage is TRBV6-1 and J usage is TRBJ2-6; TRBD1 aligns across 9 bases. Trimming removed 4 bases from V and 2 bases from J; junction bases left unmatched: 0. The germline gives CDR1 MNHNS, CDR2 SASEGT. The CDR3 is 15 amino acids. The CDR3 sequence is CASSGDRAGANVLTF. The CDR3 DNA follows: TGTGCCAGCAGTGGGGACAGGGCTGGGGCCAACGTCCTGACTTTC.

The CDR3: CASSDYITGELFF. DNA for the CDR3: TGTGCCAGCAGTGACTATATCACCGGGGAGCTGTTTTTT. This chain uses TRBV6-4 with TRBJ2-2; D not resolved. The V and J ends lost 1 base and 4 bases respectively, with 4 bases between them. Germline assignment: CDR1 MRHNA and CDR2 SNTAGT. CDR3 length equals 13 residues.

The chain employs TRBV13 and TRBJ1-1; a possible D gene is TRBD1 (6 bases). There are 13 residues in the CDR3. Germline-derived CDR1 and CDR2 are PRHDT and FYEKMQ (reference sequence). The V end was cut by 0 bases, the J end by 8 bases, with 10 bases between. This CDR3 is CASSLGTGKEAFF. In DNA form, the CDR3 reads TGTGCCAGCAGCTTAGGGACAGGCAAGGAAGCTTTCTTT.

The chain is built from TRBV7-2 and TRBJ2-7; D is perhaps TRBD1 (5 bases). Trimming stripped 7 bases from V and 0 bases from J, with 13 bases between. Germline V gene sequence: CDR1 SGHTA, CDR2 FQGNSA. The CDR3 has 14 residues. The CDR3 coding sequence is TGTGCCAGCACGAAAGGCAGGGACTCCTACGAGCAGTACTTC. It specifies CASTKGRDSYEQYF.

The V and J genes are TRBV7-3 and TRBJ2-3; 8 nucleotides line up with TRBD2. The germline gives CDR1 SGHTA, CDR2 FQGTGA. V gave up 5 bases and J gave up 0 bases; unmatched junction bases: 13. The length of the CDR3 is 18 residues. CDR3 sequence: CASSPWTSRQVSTDTQYF. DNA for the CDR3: TGTGCCAGCAGCCCCTGGACTAGCCGGCAGGTGAGCACAGATACGCAGTATTTT.

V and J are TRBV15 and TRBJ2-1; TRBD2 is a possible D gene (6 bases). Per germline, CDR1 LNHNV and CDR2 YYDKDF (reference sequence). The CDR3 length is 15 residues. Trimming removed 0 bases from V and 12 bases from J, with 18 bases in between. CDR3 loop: CATSRDRGHRLVQFF. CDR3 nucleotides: TGTGCCACCAGCAGAGATCGCGGGCACAGACTAGTGCAGTTCTTC.

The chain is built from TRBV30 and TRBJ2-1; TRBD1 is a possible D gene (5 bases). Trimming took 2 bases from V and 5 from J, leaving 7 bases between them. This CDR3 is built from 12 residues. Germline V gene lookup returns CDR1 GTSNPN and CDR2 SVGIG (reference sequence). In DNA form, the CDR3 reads TGTGCCTGGAGTCCCAGGGACAATGAGCAGTTCTTC. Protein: CAWSPRDNEQFF.

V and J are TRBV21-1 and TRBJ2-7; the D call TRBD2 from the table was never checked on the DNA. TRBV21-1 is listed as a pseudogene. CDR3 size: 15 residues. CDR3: CASSKEGGRAYEQYF. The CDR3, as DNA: TGTGCCAGCAGCAAAGAGGGTGGGAGGGCCTACGAGCAGTACTTC.

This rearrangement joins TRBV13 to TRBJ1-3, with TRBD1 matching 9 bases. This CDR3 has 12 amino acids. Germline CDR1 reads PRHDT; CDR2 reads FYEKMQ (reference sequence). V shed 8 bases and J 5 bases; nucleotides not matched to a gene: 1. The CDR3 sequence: CASGQGRNTIYF. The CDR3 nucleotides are TGTGCCAGCGGACAGGGGAGAAACACCATATATTTT.